This T cell receptor beta chain was sequenced in a study of shared T cell receptors in the human thymus. The repertoire was sequenced with immunoSEQ multiplex PCR; TCRdb's copy has only in-frame clones and lacks some. The sample shows hundreds of thousands of clones, about 87% of them seen only once. A further study also used this sample, focusing on human thymus T cells. As that study records: Surgeons resected thymus tissue during corrective heart surgery.

This TCR derives from a boy younger than two with a congenital heart defect. The sample consisted of thymocytes.

CDR3 protein: CANAKTGDSNQPQHF. The CDR3 nucleotides are TGTGCCAACGCGAAGACAGGAGATAGCAATCAGCCCCAGCATTTT. The chain joins TRBV28 to TRBJ1-5; TRBD1 might be the D (6 bases). CDR1 and CDR2 from the germline V gene are MDHEN and SYDVKM. This CDR3 is built from 15 residues. The germline V and J ends were trimmed by 10 bases and 0 bases, with 16 bases remaining between them.